A selection of T cell receptor beta chains follows, all from one sample in a study of T cells in localized non-small cell lung cancer. TCRdb's copy holds only in-frame clones and misses some; the assay was immunoSEQ multiplex PCR. The data contain 25,000 to 30,000 clones, about nine tenths of them seen just once; the ten biggest clones take up approximately 7.5%. This specimen was peripheral blood, taken before any cancer treatment. The receptor set was obtained from a male donor aged 60 or older with stage I lung adenocarcinoma. CDR3s include the opening cysteine and the closing phenylalanine or tryptophan. D genes are given only for firm matches. Expanded clones get a size class; other rows say once, few or many, or leave the size out.

length	size	D	V	J	DNA	CDR3
11	-	-	TRBV28	TRBJ1-2	TGTGCCAGCAGTGAGAACTATGGCTACACCTTC	CASSENYGYTF
15	-	-	TRBV15	TRBJ1-5	TGTGCCACCAGCATTGGGACTAGGGGCAATCAGCCCCAGCATTTT	CATSIGTRGNQPQHF
15	-	-	TRBV2	TRBJ1-4	TGTGCCAGCAGGGAAACTTTGACAGAGAATGAAAAACTGTTTTTT	CASRETLTENEKLFF
15	-	TRBD2	TRBV7-3	TRBJ2-1	TGTGCCAGCAGCCCCACGGGCGGGGGTTACAATGAGCAGTTCTTC	CASSPTGGGYNEQFF
17	once	TRBD1	TRBV2	TRBJ1-5	TGTGCCAGCAGTGAAGCGCGGGACAGCTATAGCAATCAGCCCCAGCATTTT	CASSEARDSYSNQPQHF
11	-	-	TRBV7-2	TRBJ1-2	TGTGCCAGCAGCTCTACAGTCTACTACACCTTC	CASSSTVYYTF
13	-	-	TRBV5-6	TRBJ1-2	TGTGCCAGCAGCTTGGGGCCTGGGGAGGGCTACACCTTC	CASSLGPGEGYTF
13	-	-	TRBV2	TRBJ1-4	TGTGCCAGCAGGGGGTTCACTAATGAAAAACTGTTTTTT	CASRGFTNEKLFF
13	-	-	TRBV30	TRBJ2-7	TGTGCCTGGAGTGTACGCTTAAGAGATTTACAGTACTTC	CAWSVRLRDLQYF
15	-	TRBD1	TRBV7-2	TRBJ2-7	TGTGCCAGCAGCCGAACAGGGGGCTCAGGGTACGAGCAGTACTTC	CASSRTGGSGYEQYF
14	-	-	TRBV5-1	TRBJ2-5	TGCGCCAGCAGCTTGTTTCCTAGCGAAGAGACCCAGTACTTC	CASSLFPSEETQYF
15	-	-	TRBV9	TRBJ1-2	TGTGCCAGCAGCTCCAGTTTGAGGCGGACCTATGGCTACACCTTC	CASSSSLRRTYGYTF
12	-	-	TRBV5-4	TRBJ1-2	TGTGCCAGCAGCTGGGACTCCGATGGCTACACCTTC	CASSWDSDGYTF
16	-	TRBD1	TRBV30	TRBJ2-4	TGTGCCTGGAGTGCCACAGACAGGGGCCCCAAAAACATTCAGTACTTC	CAWSATDRGPKNIQYF
15	-	TRBD1	TRBV5-5	TRBJ2-1	TGTGCCAGCAGGCGCCGGGACAGGGATTGGGATGAGCAGTTCTTC	CASRRRDRDWDEQFF
16	-	TRBD1	TRBV6-5	TRBJ1-2	TGTGCCAGCAGTTACCTTTGGGACAGGGACGACTATGGCTACACCTTC	CASSYLWDRDDYGYTF
17	-	-	TRBV4-3	TRBJ1-2	TGCGCCAGCAGCCAGGACCCGAGCCAGGGGAACCCCTATGGCTACACCTTC	CASSQDPSQGNPYGYTF
16	-	-	TRBV6-5	TRBJ1-4	TGTGCCAGCAGTTACTCGAGTGGGGGGGTTGGTGAAAAACTGTTTTTT	CASSYSSGGVGEKLFF
12	-	-	TRBV7-2	TRBJ2-5	TGTGCCAGCGGCTACGATAGGGAGACCCAGTACTTC	CASGYDRETQYF
14	-	TRBD2	TRBV5-1	TRBJ2-1	TGCGCCAGCAGCCCTCTGACTAGCGGGGCTGAGCAGTTCTTC	CASSPLTSGAEQFF
14	-	-	TRBV5-1	TRBJ2-5	TGCGCCAGCAGCCTCAAACAGGGTTCAGAGACCCAGTACTTC	CASSLKQGSETQYF
16	-	-	TRBV19	TRBJ1-5	TGTGCCAGTAAGGAGAATGGAAGGGGACGAAATCAGCCCCAGCATTTT	CASKENGRGRNQPQHF
14	-	-	TRBV4-3	TRBJ2-1	TGCGCCAGCAGCCAAGATTCCAAAATCAATGAGCAGTTCTTC	CASSQDSKINEQFF
17	once	-	TRBV5-4	TRBJ2-1	TGTGCCAGCAGCTTGGGGGGACACCTGAGCTCCTACAATGAGCAGTTCTTC	CASSLGGHLSSYNEQFF
16	once	TRBD1	TRBV19	TRBJ2-3	TGTGCCAGTAGCCGACAGGGGGAAATGAGTACAGATACGCAGTATTTT	CASSRQGEMSTDTQYF
12	-	-	TRBV6-1	TRBJ1-2	TGTGCCAGCAGTGAGCGGACTGGGGGCTACACCTTC	CASSERTGGYTF
22	-	-	TRBV10-3	TRBJ1-2	TGTGCCATCAGTGATATTTACCAAATGCTAGATAATACAGGGTTCTCTTATTATGGCTACACCTTC	CAISDIYQMLDNTGFSYYGYTF
13	-	-	TRBV7-2	TRBJ2-7	TGTGCCAGCAGCTTAGTGGGGTCAGGCGAGCAGTACTTC	CASSLVGSGEQYF
15	-	-	TRBV18	TRBJ1-3	TGTGCCAGCTCACCTCGACAGAGCTCTGGAAACACCATATATTTT	CASSPRQSSGNTIYF
17	-	-	TRBV4-3	TRBJ2-2	TGCGCCAGCAGCCAAGAATGGTCGGGGGAAGACACCGGGGAGCTGTTTTTT	CASSQEWSGEDTGELFF
13	-	-	TRBV27	TRBJ1-1	TGTGCCAGCAGTTTACAGACCTCAGGTGAAGCTTTCTTT	CASSLQTSGEAFF
14	-	TRBD1	TRBV27	TRBJ1-1	TGTGCCAGCAGGCTTACAGGGGAATGGACTGAAGCTTTCTTT	CASRLTGEWTEAFF
16	-	-	TRBV7-3	TRBJ2-2	TGTGCCAGCAGCTTAATGGGGTCGGGGAACACCGGGGAGCTGTTTTTT	CASSLMGSGNTGELFF
15	-	-	TRBV7-2	TRBJ2-7	TGTGCCAGCAGCTTAGAGCTGGGAAGCTCCTACGAGCAGTACTTC	CASSLELGSSYEQYF
15	-	TRBD1	TRBV30	TRBJ2-7	TGTGCCTGGAGTCCACTGGACAGGACTTCCTACGAGCAGTACTTC	CAWSPLDRTSYEQYF
15	-	-	TRBV2	TRBJ1-1	TGTGCCAGCAGTGTATCTGGGACTGATCTCGGAGAGGCTTTCTTT	CASSVSGTDLGEAFF
15	-	-	TRBV18	TRBJ1-6	TGTGCCAGCTCACCAGGGGGCAGGTTTAATTCACCCCTCCACTTT	CASSPGGRFNSPLHF
20	-	TRBD2	TRBV7-6	TRBJ2-3	TGTGCCAGCAGCCCTCTCACCGGGACTAGCGGGGTCGCTAGCACAGATACGCAGTATTTT	CASSPLTGTSGVASTDTQYF
13	-	-	TRBV27	TRBJ2-5	TGTGCCAGCAGTTTCGACCCTCAAGAGACCCAGTACTTC	CASSFDPQETQYF
12	-	-	TRBV7-2	TRBJ1-1	TGTGCCAGCAGCTTAGAAGGTTACAGCGCTTTCTTT	CASSLEGYSAFF
12	-	-	TRBV5-8	TRBJ1-1	TGTGCCAGCAGTTTGGTGAACACTGAAGCTTTCTTT	CASSLVNTEAFF
15	-	-	TRBV9	TRBJ2-5	TGTGCCAGCAGCGTAGCGGATCGGTCGCTAGAGACCCAGTACTTC	CASSVADRSLETQYF
16	-	-	TRBV4-2	TRBJ2-1	TGTGCCAGCAGCCAAGACGTGGGCGGTTACTACAATGAGCAGTTCTTC	CASSQDVGGYYNEQFF
17	-	TRBD2	TRBV7-9	TRBJ2-3	TGTGCCAGCAGCCCGCGGACTAGCGGGGGTGGCACAGATACGCAGTATTTT	CASSPRTSGGGTDTQYF
14	-	TRBD1	TRBV11-3	TRBJ1-1	TGTGCCAGCAGCTCCAAGGGACAGGCGACGGAAGCTTTCTTT	CASSSKGQATEAFF
15	-	TRBD1	TRBV5-1	TRBJ1-2	TGCGCCAGCAGCTTGAGGGGACAGGGCGAATATGGCTACACCTTC	CASSLRGQGEYGYTF